This TCR beta chain stems from a study of blood T cell repertoires in COVID-19. Study-level background: COVID-19 samples from acute and convalescent phases originated in the United States, Italy and Spain. The analysed material was cDNA or gDNA that came from T cells, B-cell-depleted T cells, or PBMCs.

Germline V lookup: CDR1 LGHDT, CDR2 YNNKEL (reference sequence). After removal of 0 bases from V and 3 bases from J, the junction contained 2 bases not matched to a gene. The CDR3 is 15 amino acids. Per the study methods: Amplification from reference gene primers served as the basis for estimated nucleated cell counts. Sequenced by immunoSEQ multiplex PCR; TCRdb stores in-frame clones only, minus some. V, J and clone size are those of that table, while D and trimming were read from the DNA. The table records roughly 180,000 clones, around 85% of them present only once. The V call is TRBV3-1 (or the pseudogene TRBV3-2), the J call TRBJ1-5, with 7 bases that match TRBD1. This TCR was sampled from a woman in her fifties or sixties with acute or convalescent COVID-19. The source material was peripheral blood. The CDR3 nucleotides are TGTGCCAGCAGCCAAGACACAGGGGACAATCAGCCCCAGCATTTT. The encoded protein is CASSQDTGDNQPQHF.